One and the same sample provided the 5 T cell receptor beta chains below, sequenced in a study of cytomegalovirus exposure and HLA in healthy donors. 60 Vbeta and 13 Jbeta primers were used in PCR. Clones were sequenced by immunoSEQ multiplex PCR, and TCRdb holds only the in-frame ones, with some missing. The table shows about 150,000 clones, with 80% to 85% occurring only once. Sequencing was performed on PBMCs. The receptors were sampled from a boy aged 2 to 10 in good health and CMV-seronegative.

The chain has TRBV2 and TRBJ2-7; D is perhaps TRBD2 (5 bases). In germline, CDR1 is SNHLY, CDR2 FYNNEI. Trimming stripped 3 bases from V and 1 base from J, with 10 bases between. This CDR3 comprises 14 residues. In DNA form, the CDR3 reads TGTGCCAGCAGTGATCGGGGAAGATCCTACGAGCAGTACTTC. Protein sequence: CASSDRGRSYEQYF.

The chain is built from TRBV6-5 and TRBJ2-5; D remains unclear. Trimming removed 0 bases from V and 5 bases from J, with 16 bases in between. CDR3 length: 16 residues. Germline loops: CDR1 MNHEY, CDR2 SVGAGI. CDR3 sequence reads: CASSYSTYRAWETQYF. In nucleotides, the CDR3 is TGTGCCAGCAGTTACTCCACCTACCGCGCCTGGGAGACCCAGTACTTC.

This clone has only one observation. The genes are TRBV5-1 and TRBJ2-1; TRBD1 matches at 10 bases. V dropped 2 bases and J dropped 2; count of bases not matched to a gene: 16. There are 20 residues in the CDR3. The V gene's germline CDR1 is SGHRS and CDR2 YFSETQ. CDR3 nucleotides: TGCGCCAGCAGCTTTGTCCGGGACAGGGGAGGCCCTGCTCCCTACAATGAGCAGTTCTTC. Encoded protein: CASSFVRDRGGPAPYNEQFF.

This chain connects TRBV12-5 to TRBJ2-7; TRBD2 might be the D (7 bases). V was pared by 0 bases and J by 0 bases, with 24 bases between. The CDR3 is 20 residues long. Germline V gives CDR1 LGHNT, CDR2 FRNRAP. The CDR3 DNA follows: TGTGCTAGTGGTTTGGTCCTGGGCCTGTTAAGGGGGGGCGGCTCCTACGAGCAGTACTTC. This encodes CASGLVLGLLRGGGSYEQYF. The full variable domain, in which reference TRBV12-5 and TRBJ2-7 provide the parts outside the CDR3, is DARVTQTPRHKVTEMGQEVTMRCQPILGHNTVFWYRQTMMQGLELLAYFRNRAPLDDSGMPKDRFSAEMPDATLATLKIQPSEPRDSAVYFCASGLVLGLLRGGGSYEQYFGPGTRLTVT.

This chain links TRBV6-1 with TRBJ1-1; 7 bases agree with TRBD1. The CDR3 is 18 amino acids. Trimming at V came to 0 bases and at J to 1 base, leaving 11 bases not matched to a gene. Germline V lookup: CDR1 MNHNS, CDR2 SASEGT. The chain's CDR3 is CASSEARTGAIWNTEAFF. For the CDR3, the DNA is TGTGCCAGCAGTGAAGCTCGGACAGGCGCTATATGGAACACTGAAGCTTTCTTT.